A single sample gave rise to the 5 T cell receptor beta chains below, sequenced in a study of blood T cells in healthy people across ages. Using a J-beta primer mix together with a sample-barcoded 5' primer, a second PCR was run for roughly 7 to 12 cycles. TCRdb used MiXCR to reprocess the 5' RACE reads, holding one entry per CDR3 protein. The sample includes roughly 830,000 distinct CDR3 sequences, around 68% of them seen just once. Sequencing used blood. These receptors all stem from a man aged 25 to 40 in good health.

This chain links TRBV12-3 or TRBV12-4 with TRBJ2-3; the match to TRBD2 covers 8 bases. The CDR3 runs 15 residues. Trimming cost V 6 bases and J 5 bases; bases outside gene matches: 10. The CDR3 sequence: CASRFNRGGLDTQYF. The CDR3 DNA reads TGTGCCAGCAGATTCAACCGGGGGGGGCTAGATACGCAGTATTTT.

The chain combines TRBV7-9 with TRBJ1-2; D unresolved. Looked up from germline, CDR1 is SEHNR and CDR2 is FQNEAQ (reference sequence). Trimming removed 5 bases at V and 0 bases at J, with 16 bases between. The CDR3 runs 16 residues. This CDR3 is CASSQFKEPANYGYTF. CDR3 nucleotide sequence: TGTGCCAGCAGCCAGTTCAAGGAACCAGCTAACTATGGCTACACCTTC.

This clonotype was observed a few times. The chain uses TRBV28 and TRBJ1-4, with D hard to call. Germline V gene lookup returns CDR1 MDHEN and CDR2 SYDVKM. The ends were cut back, 3 bases at V and 8 bases at J, with 4 bases in the middle. There are 11 residues in the CDR3. The CDR3 nucleotides read TGTGCCAGCAGTTTCAAAGAAAAACTGTTTTTT. It encodes CASSFKEKLFF.

A few counts support this clonotype. The genes are TRBV10-3 and TRBJ2-5, with D perhaps TRBD1 (5 bases). Germline V lookup: CDR1 ENHRY, CDR2 SYGVKD. The V end was cut by 2 bases, the J end by 4 bases, with 11 bases between. This CDR3 has 14 residues. This CDR3 is CAISERSDRETQYF. The CDR3 DNA sequence: TGTGCCATCAGTGAGAGGTCCGACAGAGAGACCCAGTACTTC.

The CDR3 coding sequence is TGTGCCAGCAGTTTAAGCGGGGGGGTGGCAGATACGCAGTATTTT. As protein: CASSLSGGVADTQYF. J is TRBJ2-3 and V is TRBV27; 10 nucleotides agree with TRBD2. The trim removed 2 bases at V and 4 bases at J, leaving 3 bases unmatched. CDR1 and CDR2 (germline): MNHEY, SMNVEV (reference sequence). CDR3 length equals 15 residues.